The 5 T cell receptor beta chains below all came from one sample that was sequenced in a study of T cell responses to AZD1222 COVID-19 vaccine. TCRdb's table, derived via immunoSEQ multiplex PCR, lists solely in-frame clones and lacks some. Among fewer than 90,000 clones listed, around nine tenths were seen once. The sample was peripheral blood, taken 28 days after the second AZD1222 dose. All receptors come from an adult who received the AZD1222 COVID-19 vaccine.

This clone was seen only once. CDR3 amino acids: CASSLATTGRSYGYTF. The CDR3 DNA sequence: TGTGCCAGCAGCTTAGCTACGACAGGGAGAAGCTATGGCTACACCTTC. The rearrangement joins TRBV7-9 to TRBJ1-2; TRBD1 matches 7 bases. Germline V gene lookup returns CDR1 SEHNR and CDR2 FQNEAQ (reference sequence). The length of the CDR3 is 16 residues. After removal of 0 bases from V and 4 bases from J, the junction contained 8 bases not matched to a gene.

This clone was recorded a few times. This sequence joins TRBV10-2 and TRBJ1-2, with 7 positions matching TRBD1. CDR3 length equals 14 residues. Germline loops: CDR1 WSHSY, CDR2 SAAADI. V gave up 3 bases and J gave up 2 bases; unmatched junction bases: 3. The CDR3 here is CASSDPGGNYGYTF. Written as DNA, the CDR3 is TGCGCCAGCAGTGACCCAGGGGGGAACTATGGCTACACCTTC.

This rearrangement joins TRBV4-2 to TRBJ2-5; 8 bases fit TRBD2. V gave up 1 base and J gave up 5 bases; unmatched junction bases: 9. Germline CDR1 reads LGHNA; CDR2 reads YNFKEQ. The CDR3 loop spans 16 amino acids. The CDR3 is CASSQGTSPQGETQYF. DNA for the CDR3: TGTGCCAGCAGCCAAGGGACTAGCCCTCAGGGGGAGACCCAGTACTTC.

The rearrangement uses TRBV5-1 and TRBJ2-2; 8 bases match TRBD1. V trimming: 6 bases; J trimming: 6 bases; junction bases outside the gene matches: 7. The length of the CDR3 is 14 residues. Germline loops: CDR1 SGHRS, CDR2 YFSETQ. The CDR3 loop is CASIPGRGPGELFF. In DNA form, the CDR3 reads TGCGCCAGCATCCCGGGCAGGGGGCCCGGGGAGCTGTTTTTT.

By share, this clone counts as large (0.1 to 1%). This chain links TRBV21-1 with TRBJ1-5. TRBV21-1 is an annotated pseudogene. The CDR3 contains 10 residues. The CDR3 region is CASSREPQHF. The CDR3 region has the DNA TGTGCCAGCAGCAGGGAGCCCCAGCATTTT.